The text below deals with one TCR beta chain. Antigen specificity is unknown. The data derive from a study of cytomegalovirus exposure and HLA in healthy donors. Study at large: Both the 95 to 150 validation repertoires and the approximately 700 first-cohort repertoires used the same platform, as reported by a later analysis.

Some clones are missing from TCRdb's copy, which holds only in-frame ones; the method was immunoSEQ multiplex PCR. The repertoire holds approximately 76,000 clones, with 94% as singletons. The study, taken as a whole, reports: Most sequenced TCRs were rare (though some public TCRs occurred in many donors). Listed as cytomegalovirus-associated were 150 or so TCR beta chains.

Sequencing input: PBMCs. The sequence derives from a woman aged 18-35 years in good health and CMV-seronegative.

The CDR3 loop reads CSVRWQGGYEQYF. The CDR3 coding sequence is TGCAGCGTCCGCTGGCAGGGCGGCTACGAGCAGTACTTC. The chain is built from TRBV29-1 and TRBJ2-7; weak D call: TRBD1 (5 bases). Germline values: CDR1 SQVTM, CDR2 ANQGSEA. Trimming took 6 bases from V and 3 from J, leaving 15 bases between them. The CDR3 is 13 amino acids.